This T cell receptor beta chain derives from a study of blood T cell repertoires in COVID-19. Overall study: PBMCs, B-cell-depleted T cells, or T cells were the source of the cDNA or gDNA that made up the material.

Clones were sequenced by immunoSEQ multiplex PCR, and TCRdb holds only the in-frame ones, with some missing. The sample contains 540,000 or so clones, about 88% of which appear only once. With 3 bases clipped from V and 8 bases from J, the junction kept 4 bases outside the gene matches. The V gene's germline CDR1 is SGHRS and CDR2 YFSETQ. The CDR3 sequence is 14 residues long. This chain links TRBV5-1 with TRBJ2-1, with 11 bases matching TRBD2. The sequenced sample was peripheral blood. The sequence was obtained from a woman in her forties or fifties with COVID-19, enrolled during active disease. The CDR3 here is CASSSGTSGDEQFF. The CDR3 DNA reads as TGCGCCAGCAGCTCCGGGACTAGCGGAGATGAGCAGTTCTTC.